These T cell receptor beta chains were read from a single sample in a study of TIL therapy for anti-PD-1-resistant metastatic lung cancer. Profiled with immunoSEQ multiplex PCR; TCRdb holds only in-frame clones, not every one. The sample consists of around 45,000 clones, less than 75% of them appearing once. This specimen was tumor tissue, taken at baseline. The receptors come from a person between 30 and 79 years old with non-small cell lung cancer. CDR3s include the opening cysteine and the closing phenylalanine or tryptophan. The D gene is left open where the match is weak. Only part of the rows carry a size: once, few, many, or a class if the clone is expanded.

clone size	V gene	CDR3 length	J gene	D gene	CDR3 protein	CDR3 DNA
-	TRBV5-1	17	TRBJ2-3	-	CASSRAGGRASTDTQYF	TGCGCCAGCAGCCGAGCCGGGGGGCGGGCGAGCACAGATACGCAGTATTTT
-	TRBV7-2	11	TRBJ2-1	-	CASSRAYEQFF	TGTGCCAGCAGCCGTGCTTATGAGCAGTTCTTC
-	TRBV10-2	12	TRBJ2-7	-	CASTDQGYEQYF	TGCGCCAGCACTGACCAGGGCTACGAGCAGTACTTC
-	TRBV30	12	TRBJ2-7	TRBD2	CAWSGLAGGVYF	TGTGCCTGGAGTGGTCTAGCGGGAGGAGTGTACTTC
-	TRBV19	17	TRBJ2-7	TRBD2	CASSIMGLAGSSYEQYF	TGTGCCAGTAGTATAATGGGGCTAGCGGGTTCCTCCTACGAGCAGTACTTC
once	TRBV6-1	14	TRBJ2-1	-	CASSLRGFPNEQFF	TGTGCCAGCTCCCTCAGGGGCTTTCCCAATGAGCAGTTCTTC
-	TRBV14	15	TRBJ1-6	TRBD1	CASSQIGQGNSPLHF	TGTGCCAGCAGCCAAATAGGACAGGGGAATTCACCCCTCCACTTT
-	TRBV11-2	11	TRBJ1-2	-	CASSTPGGYTF	TGTGCCAGCAGCACCCCCGGAGGCTACACCTTC
-	TRBV19	15	TRBJ2-2	TRBD2	CASRVAGGPTGELFF	TGTGCCAGTAGAGTAGCGGGAGGGCCCACCGGGGAGCTGTTTTTT
few	TRBV7-2	13	TRBJ1-2	TRBD1	CASSWGQGQGYTF	TGTGCCAGCAGCTGGGGACAGGGACAGGGCTACACCTTC
-	TRBV5-4	12	TRBJ2-7	-	CASSLLGYEQYF	TGTGCCAGCAGCTTGCTGGGGTACGAGCAGTACTTC
-	TRBV6-5	13	TRBJ1-4	-	CASNRAGNEKLFF	TGTGCCAGCAATCGGGCAGGGAATGAAAAACTGTTTTTT
few	TRBV19	14	TRBJ2-2	-	CASSSTGRTGELFF	TGTGCCAGTAGTTCCACAGGGCGGACCGGGGAGCTGTTTTTT
once	TRBV5-6	16	TRBJ1-5	-	CASSFLGLGANQPQHF	TGTGCCAGCAGCTTTCTGGGTCTGGGGGCCAATCAGCCCCAGCATTTT
-	TRBV28	13	TRBJ1-5	-	CASSLFRNQPQHF	TGTGCCAGCAGTTTGTTTCGCAATCAGCCCCAGCATTTT
-	TRBV6-1	15	TRBJ2-5	TRBD1	CASRKDRVIQETQYF	TGTGCCAGCAGAAAAGACAGGGTTATTCAAGAGACCCAGTACTTC
-	TRBV28	12	TRBJ1-6	-	CASSFNSGALHF	TGTGCCAGCAGTTTTAACAGTGGGGCCCTCCACTTT
-	TRBV10-3	15	TRBJ1-3	-	CAISDRGPSGNTIYF	TGTGCCATCAGTGACAGGGGCCCCTCTGGAAACACCATATATTTT
few	TRBV9	14	TRBJ2-7	TRBD2	CASSAGLAHYEQYF	TGTGCCAGCAGCGCCGGACTAGCTCACTACGAGCAGTACTTC
-	TRBV27	19	TRBJ1-4	TRBD1	CASSSRSGAGGRTNEKLFF	TGTGCCAGCAGTTCACGAAGCGGGGCAGGGGGGCGAACTAATGAAAAACTGTTTTTT
-	TRBV2	13	TRBJ1-1	TRBD1	CANSVDRGTEAFF	TGTGCCAACTCCGTTGACAGGGGCACTGAAGCTTTCTTT
-	TRBV6-6	16	TRBJ2-7	-	CASSWPTGIGSYEQYF	TGTGCCAGCAGTTGGCCGACAGGAATCGGTTCCTACGAGCAGTACTTC
-	TRBV19	13	TRBJ2-3	-	CASRPTGLDTQYF	TGTGCCAGTAGACCTACAGGGTTAGATACGCAGTATTTT
-	TRBV6-5	16	TRBJ2-7	-	CASSYVRQGAGYEQYF	TGTGCCAGCAGTTACGTCAGGCAGGGCGCCGGTTACGAGCAGTACTTC
few	TRBV5-4	15	TRBJ2-7	-	CASSSLSQGIGEQYF	TGTGCCAGCAGCTCCCTCAGTCAGGGTATAGGCGAGCAGTACTTC
once	TRBV2	15	TRBJ2-7	-	CASSLAGVSSYEQYF	TGTGCCAGCAGCCTAGCCGGGGTTAGCTCCTACGAGCAGTACTTC
-	TRBV5-1	16	TRBJ1-4	TRBD1	CASTIGQVTTNEKLFF	TGCGCCAGCACGATAGGACAGGTTACAACTAATGAAAAACTGTTTTTT
-	TRBV29-1	14	TRBJ2-3	TRBD2	CSVRGLAGRDTQYF	TGCAGCGTTCGAGGACTAGCGGGAAGAGATACGCAGTATTTT
-	TRBV19	14	TRBJ1-1	TRBD1	CASLTGQANTEAFF	TGTGCCAGCTTAACCGGACAGGCCAACACTGAAGCTTTCTTT
-	TRBV5-1	16	TRBJ1-2	TRBD1	CASSLQTGREHYGYTF	TGCGCCAGCAGCTTGCAGACAGGGCGCGAACACTATGGCTACACCTTC
-	TRBV5-1	15	TRBJ1-6	-	CASSLSTGDNSPLHF	TGCGCCAGCAGCTTATCGACAGGAGATAATTCACCCCTCCACTTT
-	TRBV19	13	TRBJ1-1	-	CASNPAENTEAFF	TGTGCCAGTAACCCGGCGGAGAACACTGAAGCTTTCTTT
few	TRBV13	14	TRBJ2-3	TRBD1	CASRHRGTADTQYF	TGTGCCAGCAGACACAGGGGAACGGCAGATACGCAGTATTTT
-	TRBV28	14	TRBJ1-5	-	CASRRTASNQPQHF	TGTGCCAGCAGACGGACAGCTTCAAATCAGCCCCAGCATTTT
few	TRBV2	13	TRBJ2-7	-	CASSEPQIYEQYF	TGTGCCAGCAGTGAGCCCCAGATATACGAGCAGTACTTC
-	TRBV29-1	16	TRBJ2-1	TRBD1	CSVLKSWTGNYNEQFF	TGCAGCGTTCTGAAGTCCTGGACAGGGAACTACAATGAGCAGTTCTTC
-	TRBV23-1	15	TRBJ2-5	TRBD1	CASSFVGQGKQTQYF	TGCGCCAGCAGTTTTGTGGGACAGGGTAAACAGACCCAGTACTTC
-	TRBV29-1	14	TRBJ2-7	TRBD1	CSAREGTGWAEQYF	TGCAGCGCCCGAGAGGGGACAGGGTGGGCCGAGCAGTACTTC
-	TRBV6-5	11	TRBJ2-1	TRBD2	CASSRGGEQFF	TGTGCCAGCAGTCGCGGGGGTGAGCAGTTCTTC
few	TRBV27	19	TRBJ2-1	TRBD2	CASSFGIGGLAVLPNEQFF	TGTGCCAGCAGTTTTGGTATCGGGGGACTAGCGGTCCTCCCCAATGAGCAGTTCTTC
-	TRBV28	13	TRBJ1-2	TRBD1	CASSPGQGWGYTF	TGTGCCAGCAGTCCGGGACAGGGGTGGGGCTACACCTTC
once	TRBV11-2	14	TRBJ2-1	TRBD2	CASSLLGTSAEQFF	TGTGCCAGCAGCTTGTTGGGGACTAGCGCTGAGCAGTTCTTC
few	TRBV4-2	14	TRBJ1-2	-	CASSRDEGDYGYTF	TGTGCCAGCAGCCGCGATGAGGGAGACTATGGCTACACCTTC
-	TRBV28	11	TRBJ2-5	-	CASSLTGTQYF	TGTGCCAGCAGTTTAACCGGGACCCAGTACTTC
many	TRBV27	15	TRBJ1-5	-	CASSLSPHGNQPQHF	TGTGCCAGCAGTCTGTCGCCACATGGCAATCAGCCCCAGCATTTT